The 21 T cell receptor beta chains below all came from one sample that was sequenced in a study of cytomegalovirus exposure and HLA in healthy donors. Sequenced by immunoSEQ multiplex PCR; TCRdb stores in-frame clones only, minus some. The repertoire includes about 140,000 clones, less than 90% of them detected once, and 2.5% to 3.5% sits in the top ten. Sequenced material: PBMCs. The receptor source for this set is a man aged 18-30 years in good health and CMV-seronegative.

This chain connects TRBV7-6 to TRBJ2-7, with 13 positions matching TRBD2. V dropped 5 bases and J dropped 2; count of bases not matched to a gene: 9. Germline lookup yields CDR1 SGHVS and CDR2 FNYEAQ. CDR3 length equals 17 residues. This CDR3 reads CASSPTGTSGTPYEQYF. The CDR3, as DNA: TGTGCCAGCAGCCCAACCGGGACTAGCGGGACCCCCTACGAGCAGTACTTC.

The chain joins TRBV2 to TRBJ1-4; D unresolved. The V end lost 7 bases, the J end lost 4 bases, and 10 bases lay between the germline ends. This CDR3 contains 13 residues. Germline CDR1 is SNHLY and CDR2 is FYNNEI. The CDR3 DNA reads TGTGCCAGCAAGTTGCGATTTAATGAAAAACTGTTTTTT. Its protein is CASKLRFNEKLFF.

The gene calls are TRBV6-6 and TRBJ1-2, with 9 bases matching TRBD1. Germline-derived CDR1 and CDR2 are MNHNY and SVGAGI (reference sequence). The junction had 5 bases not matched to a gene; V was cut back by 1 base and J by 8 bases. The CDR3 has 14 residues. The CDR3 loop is CASSYLQGAPGYTF. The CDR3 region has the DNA TGTGCCAGCAGTTACTTACAGGGGGCGCCCGGCTACACCTTC.

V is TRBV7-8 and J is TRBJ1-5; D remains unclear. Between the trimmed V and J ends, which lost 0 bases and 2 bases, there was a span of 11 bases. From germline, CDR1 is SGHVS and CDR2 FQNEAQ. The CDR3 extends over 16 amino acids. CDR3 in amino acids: CASSLARGLGNQPQHF. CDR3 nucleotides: TGTGCCAGCAGCTTAGCGCGGGGATTAGGCAATCAGCCCCAGCATTTT.

CDR3 amino acids: CASSLAAIPLGGEQFF. The CDR3 DNA reads as TGTGCCAGCAGCTTAGCGGCCATTCCGTTGGGGGGGGAGCAGTTCTTC. The J gene is TRBJ2-1, the V gene TRBV7-9; the match to TRBD2 covers 7 bases. Per the germline V gene, CDR1 is SEHNR and CDR2 is FQNEAQ (reference sequence). Unmatched junction bases numbered 12, after V lost 0 bases and J lost 10 bases. This CDR3 region has 16 residues. Looking up the rest from reference TRBV7-9 and TRBJ2-1 gives the full variable domain: DTGVSQNPRHKITKRGQNVTFRCDPISEHNRLYWYRQTLGQGPEFLTYFQNEAQLEKSRLLSDRFSAERPKGSFSTLEIQRTEQGDSAMYLCASSLAAIPLGGEQFFGPGTRLTVL.

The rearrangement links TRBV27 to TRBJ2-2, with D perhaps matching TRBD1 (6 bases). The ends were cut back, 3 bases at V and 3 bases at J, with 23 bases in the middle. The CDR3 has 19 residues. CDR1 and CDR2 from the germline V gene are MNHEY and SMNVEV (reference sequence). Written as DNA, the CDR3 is TGTGCCAGCAGTTTGGTTCCATACAGCCCCAGGGGCGACACCGGGGAGCTGTTTTTT. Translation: CASSLVPYSPRGDTGELFF.

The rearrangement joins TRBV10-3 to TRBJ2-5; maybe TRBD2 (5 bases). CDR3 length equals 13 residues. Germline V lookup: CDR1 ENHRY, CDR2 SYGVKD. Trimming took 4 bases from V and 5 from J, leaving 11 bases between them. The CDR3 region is CAISARARETQYF. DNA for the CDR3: TGTGCCATCAGTGCGAGGGCCCGGGAGACCCAGTACTTC.

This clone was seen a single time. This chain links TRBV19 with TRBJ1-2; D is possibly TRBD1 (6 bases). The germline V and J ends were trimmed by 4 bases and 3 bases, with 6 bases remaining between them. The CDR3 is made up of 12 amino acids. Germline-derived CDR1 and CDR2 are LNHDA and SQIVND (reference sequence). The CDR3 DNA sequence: TGTGCCAGTAGTAACAGGGACTATGGCTACACCTTC. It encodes CASSNRDYGYTF.

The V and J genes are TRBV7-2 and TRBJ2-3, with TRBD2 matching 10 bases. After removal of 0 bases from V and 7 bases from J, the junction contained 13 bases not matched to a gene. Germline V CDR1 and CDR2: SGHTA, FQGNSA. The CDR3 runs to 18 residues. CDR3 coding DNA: TGTGCCAGCAGCTTAGCGCCCCTGGGTAGCGGGGGGCCAAATACGCAGTATTTT. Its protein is CASSLAPLGSGGPNTQYF.

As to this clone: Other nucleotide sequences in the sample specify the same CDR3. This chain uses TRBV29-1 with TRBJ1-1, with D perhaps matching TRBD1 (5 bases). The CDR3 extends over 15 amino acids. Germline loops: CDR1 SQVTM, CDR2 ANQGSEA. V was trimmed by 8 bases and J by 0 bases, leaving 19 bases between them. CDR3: CSSTGGWGMNTEAFF. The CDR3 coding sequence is TGCAGCTCCACCGGGGGGTGGGGGATGAACACTGAAGCTTTCTTT.

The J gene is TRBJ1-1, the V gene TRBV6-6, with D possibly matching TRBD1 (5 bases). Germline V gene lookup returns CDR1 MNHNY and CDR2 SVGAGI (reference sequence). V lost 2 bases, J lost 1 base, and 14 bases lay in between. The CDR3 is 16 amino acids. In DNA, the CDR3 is TGTGCCAGCAGTTACAGGGGAGGGGAGAAGAACACTGAAGCTTTCTTT. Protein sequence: CASSYRGGEKNTEAFF.

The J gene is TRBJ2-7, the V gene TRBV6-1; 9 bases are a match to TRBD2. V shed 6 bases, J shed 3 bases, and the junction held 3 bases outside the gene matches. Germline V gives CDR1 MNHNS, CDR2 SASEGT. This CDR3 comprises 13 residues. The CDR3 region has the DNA TGTGCCAGCAGATTAGCGGGAGACTACGAGCAGTACTTC. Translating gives CASRLAGDYEQYF.

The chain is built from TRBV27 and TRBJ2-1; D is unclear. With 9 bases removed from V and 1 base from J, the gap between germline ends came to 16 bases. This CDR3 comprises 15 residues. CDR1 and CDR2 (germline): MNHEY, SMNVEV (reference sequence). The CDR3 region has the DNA TGTGCCAGTACTCCGACGGCGGTATCCTACAATGAGCAGTTCTTC. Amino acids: CASTPTAVSYNEQFF.

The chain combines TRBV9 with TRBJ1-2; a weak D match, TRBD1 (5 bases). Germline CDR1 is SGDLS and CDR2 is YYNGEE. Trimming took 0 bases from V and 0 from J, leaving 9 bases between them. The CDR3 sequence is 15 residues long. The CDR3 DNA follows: TGTGCCAGCAGCGTAGGCGGGACTCCTAACTATGGCTACACCTTC. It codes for CASSVGGTPNYGYTF.

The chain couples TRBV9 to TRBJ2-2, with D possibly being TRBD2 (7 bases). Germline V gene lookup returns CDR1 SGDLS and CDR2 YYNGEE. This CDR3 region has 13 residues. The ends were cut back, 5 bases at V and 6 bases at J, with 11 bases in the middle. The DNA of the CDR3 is TGTGCCAGCAGGAGGGGGGGCCCCGGGGAGCTGTTTTTT. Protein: CASRRGGPGELFF.

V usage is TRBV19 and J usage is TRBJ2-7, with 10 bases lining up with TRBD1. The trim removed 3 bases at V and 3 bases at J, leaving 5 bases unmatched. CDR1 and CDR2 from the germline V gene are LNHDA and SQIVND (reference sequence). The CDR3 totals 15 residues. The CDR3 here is CASSIFGTGVYEQYF. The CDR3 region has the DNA TGTGCCAGTAGTATCTTCGGGACAGGGGTCTACGAGCAGTACTTC.

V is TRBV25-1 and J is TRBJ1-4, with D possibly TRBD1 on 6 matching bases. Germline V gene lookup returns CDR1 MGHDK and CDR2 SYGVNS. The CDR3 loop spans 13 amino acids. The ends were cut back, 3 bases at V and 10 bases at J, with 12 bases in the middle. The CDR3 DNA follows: TGTGCCAGCAGTGAGGCACAGGGTCGAAAACTGTTTTTT. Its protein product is CASSEAQGRKLFF. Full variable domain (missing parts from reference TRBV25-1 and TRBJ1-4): EADIYQTPRYLVIGTGKKITLECSQTMGHDKMYWYQQDPGMELHLIHYSYGVNSTEKGDLSSESTVSRIRTEHFPLTLESARPSHTSQYLCASSEAQGRKLFFGSGTQLSVL.

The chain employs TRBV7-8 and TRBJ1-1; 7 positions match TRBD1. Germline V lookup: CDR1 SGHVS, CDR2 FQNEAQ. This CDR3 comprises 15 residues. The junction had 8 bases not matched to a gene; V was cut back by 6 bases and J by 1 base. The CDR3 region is CASSSSGQTNTEAFF. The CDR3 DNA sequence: TGTGCCAGCAGTTCGTCGGGACAGACGAACACTGAAGCTTTCTTT.

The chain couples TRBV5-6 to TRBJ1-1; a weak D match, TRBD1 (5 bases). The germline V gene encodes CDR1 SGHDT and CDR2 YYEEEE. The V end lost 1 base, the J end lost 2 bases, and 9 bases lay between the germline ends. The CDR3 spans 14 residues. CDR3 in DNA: TGTGCCAGCAGCTTGCGCAGGGCCAACACTGAAGCTTTCTTT. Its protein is CASSLRRANTEAFF. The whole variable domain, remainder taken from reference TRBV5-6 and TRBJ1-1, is DAGVTQSPTHLIKTRGQQVTLRCSPKSGHDTVSWYQQALGQGPQFIFQYYEEEERQRGNFPDRFSGHQFPNYSSELNVNALLLGDSALYLCASSLRRANTEAFFGQGTRLTVV.

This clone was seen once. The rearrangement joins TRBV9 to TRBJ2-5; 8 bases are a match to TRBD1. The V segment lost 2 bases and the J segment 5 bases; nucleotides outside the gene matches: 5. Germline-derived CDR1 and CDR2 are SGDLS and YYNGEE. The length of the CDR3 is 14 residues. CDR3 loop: CASSVGQGWETQYF. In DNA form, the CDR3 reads TGTGCCAGCAGCGTTGGACAGGGATGGGAGACCCAGTACTTC.

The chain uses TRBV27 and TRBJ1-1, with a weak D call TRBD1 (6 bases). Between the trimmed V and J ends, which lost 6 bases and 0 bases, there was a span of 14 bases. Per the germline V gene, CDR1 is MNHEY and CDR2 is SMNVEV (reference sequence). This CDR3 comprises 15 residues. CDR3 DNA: TGTGCCAGCAGGGACAGCGATACGATGAACACTGAAGCTTTCTTT. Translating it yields CASRDSDTMNTEAFF.